Described below is a single T cell receptor beta chain sequence and its context. The V gene lost 0 bases and the J gene lost 9 bases, with 13 bases spanning the gap. There are 14 residues in the CDR3. Germline V gene lookup returns CDR1 MNHEY and CDR2 SVGAGI. TCRdb's table, derived via immunoSEQ multiplex PCR, lists solely in-frame clones and lacks some. Of about 490,000 clones in the sample, 78% were seen once. These data belong to a study of shared clonotypes between healthy human individuals. The TCR sequence derives from a woman in her thirties or forties in good health. Some clones in this sample may be carry-over from other donors' samples. The sample was PBMCs. This chain joins TRBV6-5 and TRBJ2-3; D possibly corresponds to TRBD1 (6 bases). CDR3 protein: CASSYSTAGETQYF. CDR3 DNA: TGTGCCAGCAGTTACTCTACGGCAGGGGAAACGCAGTATTTT.